These 8 T cell receptor beta chains were sequenced from one sample in a study of blood T cell repertoires in COVID-19. Sequencing used immunoSEQ multiplex PCR; TCRdb keeps in-frame clones, though not all of them. The sample includes more than 70,000 clones, more than 70% of them seen just once. Input material: peripheral blood. The receptors were sampled from a woman of 80 years or more in a cohort sampled during active or convalescent COVID-19.

V gene TRBV30 combines with J gene TRBJ1-2, with unresolved D. Germline V gene lookup returns CDR1 GTSNPN and CDR2 SVGIG (reference sequence). CDR3 length: 16 amino acids. The V end lost 2 bases, the J end lost 5 bases, and 21 bases lay between the germline ends. The CDR3 is CAWSPWVRIIRYGYTF. For the CDR3, the DNA is TGTGCCTGGAGTCCTTGGGTGAGGATAATTCGGTATGGCTACACCTTC. Filled out from reference TRBV30 and TRBJ1-2, the complete variable domain reads SQTIHQWPATLVQPVGSPLSLECTVEGTSNPNLYWYRQAAGRGLQLLFYSVGIGQISSEVPQNLSASRPQDRQFILSSKKLLLSDSGFYLCAWSPWVRIIRYGYTFGSGTRLTVV.

The V and J genes are TRBV5-1 and TRBJ1-1; D might be TRBD1 (6 bases). Germline V gives CDR1 SGHRS, CDR2 YFSETQ. Trimming cost V 2 bases and J 10 bases, with 9 bases left between them. The CDR3 is made up of 11 amino acids. CDR3 DNA sequence: TGCGCCAGCAGCTTTGGCAGGGGAGCTTTCTTT. This codes for CASSFGRGAFF. The whole variable domain, remainder taken from reference TRBV5-1 and TRBJ1-1, is KAGVTQTPRYLIKTRGQQVTLSCSPISGHRSVSWYQQTPGQGLQFLFEYFSETQRNKGNFPGRFSGRQFSNSRSEMNVSTLELGDSALYLCASSFGRGAFFGQGTRLTVV.

The J gene is TRBJ2-7, the V gene TRBV10-3; 9 bases agree with TRBD1. The CDR3 has 15 residues. V gave up 0 bases and J gave up 2 bases; unmatched junction bases: 2. CDR1 ENHRY and CDR2 SYGVKD come from the germline V gene. For the CDR3, the DNA is TGTGCCATCAGTGAGTCAAGGACAGGGGCCTACGAGCAGTACGTC. Translating it yields CAISESRTGAYEQYV.

The chain combines TRBV7-9 with TRBJ1-1; D not resolved. V lost 5 bases and J 3 bases, leaving 10 bases between the germline ends. The CDR3 length is 13 residues. Per the germline V gene, CDR1 is SEHNR and CDR2 is FQNEAQ (reference sequence). CDR3 DNA sequence: TGTGCCAGCAGCCTTTTAACGGACACTGAAGCTTTCTTT. This translates into CASSLLTDTEAFF.

This sequence joins TRBV30 and TRBJ1-5; D is perhaps TRBD1 (5 bases). Germline CDR1 GTSNPN, CDR2 SVGIG (reference sequence). CDR3 length equals 12 residues. V lost 5 bases to trimming and J lost 2 bases, with 7 bases between them. CDR3 sequence (DNA): TGTGCCTGGGGACATGGCAATCAGCCCCAGCATTTT. Translation gives CAWGHGNQPQHF.

The chain employs TRBV28 and TRBJ2-5; 10 positions agree with TRBD1. The CDR3 contains 17 residues. Germline V lookup: CDR1 MDHEN, CDR2 SYDVKM. The junction had 13 bases not matched to a gene; V was cut back by 5 bases and J by 4 bases. CDR3 sequence: CASSPGQGPTVGETQYF. In DNA, the CDR3 is TGTGCCAGCAGTCCGGGACAGGGGCCGACGGTGGGAGAGACCCAGTACTTC.

The genes are TRBV30 and TRBJ1-1; perhaps TRBD1 as D (6 bases). Germline CDR1 is GTSNPN and CDR2 is SVGIG (reference sequence). V was shortened by 0 bases and J by 11 bases, with 10 bases between the two germline ends. The CDR3 covers 11 residues. CDR3 loop: CAWSVVGGAFF. The CDR3 nucleotides are TGTGCCTGGAGTGTGGTAGGGGGTGCTTTCTTT.

CDR3 in amino acids: CASSYSGTGVYAFF. CDR3 DNA: TGTGCCAGCAGCTACTCCGGGACAGGAGTCTATGCTTTCTTT. This sequence joins TRBV7-9 and TRBJ1-1; 8 positions match TRBD1. This CDR3 is 14 amino acids long. Looked up from germline, CDR1 is SEHNR and CDR2 is FQNEAQ (reference sequence). The V gene end was trimmed by 4 bases and the J gene end by 11 bases; junction bases not matched to a gene: 12.